Reported below is one T cell receptor beta chain. The data stem from a study of patients and donors after allogeneic stem cell transplantation. In germline, CDR1 is SGHVS, CDR2 FNYEAQ. Trimming cost V 0 bases and J 0 bases; bases outside gene matches: 12. This CDR3 contains 20 residues. TCRdb called the RT-PCR reads again in MiXCR, with one record for every CDR3 protein. Found here are 400,000 to 500,000 distinct CDR3 sequences, 16% of them singletons; the top ten hold 6.5% to 7.5%. The TCR originated in a human donor who was either an allogeneic HSCT recipient or a stem cell or donor lymphocyte infusion donor (not recorded which). It is not recorded whose cells these are; they may come from a transplant donor. The gene calls are TRBV7-6 and TRBJ2-1, with 9 bases matching TRBD2. Source material: blood, either unsorted or a sorted T cell fraction (not recorded which). DNA of the CDR3: TGTGCCAGCAGCTTAGCTTGGACTAGCGAGACCACAGGCTCCTACAATGAGCAGTTCTTC. Encoded protein: CASSLAWTSETTGSYNEQFF. Full variable domain (rest looked up from reference TRBV7-6 and TRBJ2-1): GAGVSQSPRYKVTKRGQDVALRCDPISGHVSLYWYRQALGQGPEFLTYFNYEAQQDKSGLPNDRFSAERPEGSISTLTIQRTEQRDSAMYRCASSLAWTSETTGSYNEQFFGPGTRLTVL.